This T cell receptor beta chain was captured by sequencing in a study of cytomegalovirus exposure and HLA in healthy donors. Regarding the study as a whole: Sequences of the TCR beta chain were said to predict the HLA-A and HLA-B alleles of most subjects accurately.

CDR3 length equals 15 residues. Per germline, CDR1 SNHLY and CDR2 FYNNEI. V was clipped by 4 bases and J by 7 bases, with 14 bases between them. This PCR relied on a set of 60 Vbeta primers and 13 Jbeta primers. Profiling relied on immunoSEQ multiplex PCR, and the TCRdb table lists in-frame clones only, not all of them. Of some 140,000 clones in the sample, over 70% were seen once. Of note for this clone: Its target is unknown.

This TCR derives from a man aged 25-40 years in good health and CMV-seronegative. The sample taken for sequencing was PBMCs. This chain links TRBV2 with TRBJ1-6; TRBD1 is a possible D gene (6 bases). The CDR3 bases are TGTGCCAGCAGTGCAAGCACAGGGATGAATTCACCCCTCCACTTT. Translated: CASSASTGMNSPLHF.